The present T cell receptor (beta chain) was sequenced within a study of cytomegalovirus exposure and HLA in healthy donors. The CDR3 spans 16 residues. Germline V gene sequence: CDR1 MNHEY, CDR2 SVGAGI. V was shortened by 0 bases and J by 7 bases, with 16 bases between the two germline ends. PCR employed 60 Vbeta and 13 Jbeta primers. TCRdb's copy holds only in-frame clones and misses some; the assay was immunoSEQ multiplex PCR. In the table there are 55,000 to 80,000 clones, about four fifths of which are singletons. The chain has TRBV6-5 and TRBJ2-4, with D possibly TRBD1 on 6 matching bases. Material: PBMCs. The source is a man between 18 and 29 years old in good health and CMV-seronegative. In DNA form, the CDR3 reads TGTGCCAGCAGTTACTCCGTCAGGGGTTTTGGGAACATTCAGTACTTC. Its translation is CASSYSVRGFGNIQYF.